This passage covers 14 T cell receptor beta chains from one sample sequenced in a study of CD8 T cells in Susac syndrome. RNA in amounts of 0.5 to 1 ug was reverse transcribed with random hexamers. One entry per CDR3 protein, called by TCRdb with MiXCR from the immunoSEQ multiplex PCR reads. This sample has approximately 80,000 distinct CDR3 sequences, with approximately 93% found just once. The sample comprised CD8+ T cells from PBMCs. These receptors were taken from a human donor with Susac syndrome.

The chain recombines TRBV4-1 with TRBJ2-1; the match to TRBD2 covers 10 bases. The germline CDR1 and CDR2 sequences are MGHRA and YSYEKL. J was trimmed by 7 bases and V by 3 bases; bases with no gene match: 6. This CDR3 is built from 15 residues. The CDR3 loop reads CASSHAGTSVNEQFF. The CDR3 region has the DNA TGCGCCAGCAGCCATGCCGGGACTAGCGTTAATGAGCAGTTCTTC.

The V and J genes are TRBV15 and TRBJ2-7; TRBD1 matches 11 bases. CDR1 is LNHNV and CDR2 is YYDKDF in the germline V gene (reference sequence). The CDR3 is made up of 17 amino acids. The V and J ends lost 0 bases and 3 bases, in that order; junction bases with no gene match: 7. This CDR3 is CATSRDTGTGGVYEQYF. The CDR3, as DNA: TGTGCCACCAGCAGAGACACTGGGACAGGGGGGGTCTACGAGCAGTACTTC.

The chain links TRBV12-3 or TRBV12-4 to TRBJ2-5, with 7 nucleotides matching TRBD1. J gave up 3 bases and V 6 bases, and 7 bases lay outside the gene matches. The CDR3 is 14 residues long. CDR3 sequence reads: CASSRDSLEETQYF. In nucleotides, the CDR3 is TGTGCCAGCAGCCGGGACAGTCTAGAAGAGACCCAGTACTTC.

The chain is built from TRBV14 and TRBJ2-1; a weak D match, TRBD1 (5 bases). V was pared by 2 bases and J by 0 bases, with 11 bases between. This CDR3 contains 16 residues. Germline CDR1 SGHDN, CDR2 FVKESK. The DNA for the CDR3 is TGTGCCAGCAGCCAACGACAGCGCCCCTCCTACAATGAGCAGTTCTTC. Its protein is CASSQRQRPSYNEQFF.

The chain recombines TRBV20-1 with TRBJ2-7, with 16 bases identical to TRBD2. CDR1 DFQATT and CDR2 SNEGSKA come from the germline V gene (reference sequence). This CDR3 region has 17 residues. The J segment lost 4 bases and the V segment lost 5 bases, leaving 11 bases of the junction unmatched. DNA for the CDR3: TGCAGTGCTCAGCCGGGACTAGCGGGGGGGCAGTTTTACGAGCAGTACTTC. This encodes CSAQPGLAGGQFYEQYF.

In DNA, the CDR3 is TGTGCCAGCAGCTTGGCGGTAGAGGGGTCCACAGATACGCAGTATTTT. It specifies CASSLAVEGSTDTQYF. The J gene is TRBJ2-3, the V gene TRBV5-6; TRBD1 or TRBD2 may be the D gene (5 bases each). In germline, CDR1 is SGHDT, CDR2 YYEEEE. The CDR3 covers 16 residues. V dropped 0 bases and J dropped 2 bases, with 13 bases sitting between them.

The CDR3 spells CASWRSNTGELFF. In nucleotides, the CDR3 is TGTGCCAGCTGGAGGTCGAACACCGGGGAGCTGTTTTTT. This chain joins TRBV27 and TRBJ2-2, with TRBD2 as a possible D gene (5 bases). The CDR3 runs 13 residues. From germline, CDR1 is MNHEY and CDR2 SMNVEV (reference sequence). V was trimmed by 8 bases and J by 0 bases, leaving 7 bases between them.

V is TRBV24-1 and J is TRBJ2-2; D ambiguous. The germline gives CDR1 KGHDR, CDR2 SFDVKD. CDR3 length: 14 residues. The V end was cut by 3 bases, the J end by 5 bases, with 9 bases between. In DNA form, the CDR3 reads TGTGCCACCAGTGATAAAAAAGGGACCGGGGAGCTGTTTTTT. It translates to CATSDKKGTGELFF.

CDR3 DNA: TGTGCCAGCAGCCCAGGGACAGGGGGCCTAGGCGAGCAGTACTTC. It encodes CASSPGTGGLGEQYF. This chain joins TRBV7-9 and TRBJ2-7; 12 bases agree with TRBD1. The CDR3 length is 15 residues. With 5 bases clipped from V and 6 bases from J, the junction kept 8 bases outside the gene matches. Looked up from germline, CDR1 is SEHNR and CDR2 is FQNEAQ (reference sequence).

The CDR3 DNA follows: TGTGCCAGCAGTATTATCCTGGGCGGGGAGCTGTTTTTT. Protein sequence: CASSIILGGELFF. The chain links TRBV2 to TRBJ2-2; D is uncertain. This CDR3 comprises 13 residues. From germline, CDR1 is SNHLY and CDR2 FYNNEI. Trimming removed 5 bases from V and 7 bases from J, with 11 bases in between.

This clonotype has a handful of counts. V and J are TRBV27 and TRBJ2-7; no clear D gene. The CDR3 loop spans 12 amino acids. Trimming took 3 bases from V and 2 from J, leaving 5 bases between them. Germline V gene data show CDR1 as MNHEY and CDR2 as SMNVEV (reference sequence). The CDR3 here is CASSFTPYEQYF. Written as DNA, the CDR3 is TGTGCCAGCAGTTTTACTCCCTACGAGCAGTACTTC.

This chain links TRBV10-3 with TRBJ2-5; 9 nucleotides align to TRBD2. Trimming removed 4 bases from V and 3 bases from J; junction bases left unmatched: 9. The germline V gene encodes CDR1 ENHRY and CDR2 SYGVKD. The CDR3 has 16 residues. The CDR3 region has the DNA TGTGCCATCAGTGGGGCCCTAGCGGGGACCGAAGAGACCCAGTACTTC. This translates into CAISGALAGTEETQYF.

The gene calls are TRBV21-1 and TRBJ2-7; the DNA was not used to check the table's D call, TRBD1. TRBV21-1 is designated a pseudogene. The CDR3 is 18 residues long. CDR3 DNA sequence: TGTGCCAGCAGCAAAAGGAGGCACGATGGACAGGGGGCGAACGAGCAGTACTTC. Translating it yields CASSKRRHDGQGANEQYF.

J is TRBJ1-2 and V is TRBV20-1; D is undetermined. CDR1 is DFQATT and CDR2 is SNEGSKA in the germline V gene (reference sequence). CDR3 length: 13 amino acids. The V gene lost 3 bases and the J gene lost 3 bases, with 11 bases spanning the gap. CDR3 protein: CSASPSDHYGYTF. In DNA, the CDR3 is TGCAGTGCTAGCCCCAGCGACCACTATGGCTACACCTTC.